This T cell receptor beta chain comes out of a study of cytomegalovirus exposure and HLA in healthy donors. General study points: According to the study, 160 or so TCR beta chains were cytomegalovirus-associated.

Both 60 Vbeta primers and 13 Jbeta primers went into the PCR. The method was immunoSEQ multiplex PCR; TCRdb's version includes in-frame clones alone and lacks a portion of them. The profile covers some 250,000 clones, with 82% appearing a single time and 5.4% taken by the ten largest. Comment on this clone: Its antigen is as yet unknown.

Germline lookup yields CDR1 SEHNR and CDR2 FQNEAQ (reference sequence). The CDR3 totals 14 residues. J gave up 5 bases and V 5 bases, and 6 bases lay outside the gene matches. The TCR sequence derives from a woman in her thirties or forties in good health and CMV-seropositive. The chain carries TRBV7-9 and TRBJ1-1, with 9 bases aligning to TRBD1. The sample taken for sequencing was PBMCs. The CDR3 nucleotides read TGTGCCAGCAGCGACGGACAGGGGCGGACTGAAGCTTTCTTT. Protein: CASSDGQGRTEAFF.